This TCR beta chain stems from a study of blood T cell repertoires in COVID-19. For the study at large: T cells, B-cell-depleted T cells, or PBMCs supplied cDNA or gDNA.

This CDR3 has 16 residues. Participants' reported clinical history set cohort assignment. Per the authors' pipeline: Reference gene primers were amplified, and this amplification served to estimate nucleated cell counts. Some clones are missing from TCRdb's copy, which holds only in-frame ones; the method was immunoSEQ multiplex PCR. From that table come the V and J calls and clone size; the DNA was used to work out D and trimming. The sample records a few hundred thousand clones, around nine tenths being singletons. The TCR comes from a woman aged 18-29 years who had been exposed to COVID-19. The rearrangement uses TRBV21-1 and TRBJ2-1; the D call TRBD1 from the table was never checked on the DNA. TRBV21-1 is designated a pseudogene. Sequencing was done on a sample of PBMCs or T cells enriched from blood (not recorded which). CDR3 in DNA: TGTGCCAGCAGCACCATCCGCTTCGGGACAGACAATGAGCAGTTCTTC. Translation gives CASSTIRFGTDNEQFF.